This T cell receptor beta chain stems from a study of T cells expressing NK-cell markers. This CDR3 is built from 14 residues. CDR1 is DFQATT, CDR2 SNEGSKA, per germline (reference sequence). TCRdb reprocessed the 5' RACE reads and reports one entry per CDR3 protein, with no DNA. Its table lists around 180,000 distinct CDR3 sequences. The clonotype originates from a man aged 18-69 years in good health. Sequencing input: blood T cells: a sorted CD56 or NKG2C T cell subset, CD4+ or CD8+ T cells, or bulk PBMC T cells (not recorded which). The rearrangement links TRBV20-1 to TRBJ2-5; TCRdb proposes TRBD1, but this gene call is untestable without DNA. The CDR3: CSARGGGSSETQYF.